Below, 22 T cell receptor beta chains from the same sample are listed, as sequenced in a study of blood T cell repertoires in COVID-19. Sequenced by immunoSEQ multiplex PCR; TCRdb stores in-frame clones only, minus some. The sample carries just under 40,000 clones, 79% recorded once. The specimen was peripheral blood. These receptors were taken from an older man with acute or convalescent COVID-19.

This chain connects TRBV4-1 to TRBJ2-7; weak D call: TRBD1 (6 bases). The germline V gene has CDR1 MGHRA and CDR2 YSYEKL. Trimming shortened V by 2 bases and J by 2 bases, and 13 bases separated the two germline ends. CDR3 size: 15 residues. CDR3 in amino acids: CASSQYSDSPYEQYF. In nucleotides, the CDR3 is TGCGCCAGCAGCCAATACTCGGACAGTCCCTACGAGCAGTACTTC.

The gene calls are TRBV7-9 and TRBJ2-1; tentative D call: TRBD1 (5 bases). V was shortened by 1 base and J by 8 bases, with 6 bases between the two germline ends. CDR1 is SEHNR and CDR2 is FQNEAQ in the germline V gene (reference sequence). The CDR3 runs to 12 residues. The CDR3 DNA follows: TGTGCCAGCAGCTTAGGGGGCGATGAGCAGTTCTTC. This gives the protein CASSLGGDEQFF.

The chain is built from TRBV6-5 and TRBJ1-1; D uncertain. Deletions cut 6 bases from V and 1 base from J, with 9 bases between. Germline V lookup: CDR1 MNHEY, CDR2 SVGAGI. CDR3 length equals 13 residues. The CDR3 coding sequence is TGTGCCAGCAGCCTATACTCGAACACTGAAGCTTTCTTT. It codes for CASSLYSNTEAFF.

V and J are TRBV13 and TRBJ2-5, with D possibly TRBD1 on 5 matching bases. The germline V gene encodes CDR1 PRHDT and CDR2 FYEKMQ (reference sequence). CDR3 length equals 15 residues. The V end lost 5 bases, the J end lost 2 bases, and 15 bases lay between the germline ends. CDR3: CASSPSRQGQETQYF. The CDR3 bases are TGTGCCAGCAGCCCATCCCGGCAGGGACAAGAGACCCAGTACTTC.

The chain links TRBV14 to TRBJ1-1; 9 nucleotides align to TRBD1. CDR1 is SGHDN and CDR2 is FVKESK in the germline V gene. The CDR3 runs to 13 residues. Unmatched junction bases numbered 8, after V lost 4 bases and J lost 11 bases. CDR3 coding DNA: TGTGCCAGCAGCCCCTTTCGGGACAGGGCCGCTTTCTTT. This translates into CASSPFRDRAAFF.

This clone has more than one count but fewer than ten. Written as DNA, the CDR3 is TGCGCCAGCAGCTTGACCCTACTAGCGGGAGGGGGCACCGGGGAGCTGTTTTTT. Translation: CASSLTLLAGGGTGELFF. The V gene is TRBV5-1, the J gene TRBJ2-2; 13 positions match TRBD2. The V gene's germline CDR1 is SGHRS and CDR2 YFSETQ. The CDR3 is made up of 18 amino acids. Trimming removed 1 base from V and 4 bases from J; junction bases left unmatched: 7.

The chain couples TRBV29-1 to TRBJ2-1; TRBD1 might be the D (6 bases). CDR1 is SQVTM and CDR2 is ANQGSEA in the germline V gene. This CDR3 has 13 residues. Between the trimmed V and J ends, which lost 8 bases and 8 bases, there was a span of 19 bases. CDR3 residues: CSPGTIGRDEQFF. The CDR3 DNA reads TGCAGCCCTGGGACAATTGGCAGAGATGAGCAGTTCTTC.

The sample holds a few counts of this clone. The CDR3 coding sequence is TGTGCCAGCAGCCGCGGACTAGCGGGCCCCTACAATGAGCAGTTCTTC. Its protein is CASSRGLAGPYNEQFF. The J gene is TRBJ2-1, the V gene TRBV3-1 (or the pseudogene TRBV3-2); the match to TRBD2 covers 11 bases. Germline lookup yields CDR1 LGHDT and CDR2 YNNKEL (reference sequence). With 4 bases clipped from V and 2 bases from J, the junction kept 4 bases outside the gene matches. The CDR3 contains 16 residues.

The V and J genes are TRBV11-2 and TRBJ2-7; unclear D gene. CDR3 size: 14 residues. V was shortened by 1 base and J by 3 bases, with 10 bases between the two germline ends. Germline V gene data show CDR1 as SGHAT and CDR2 as FQNNGV. The CDR3 DNA reads TGTGCCAGCAGCTTAGTCTCGGAGCGCTACGAGCAGTACTTC. Amino acids: CASSLVSERYEQYF.

V and J are TRBV6-5 and TRBJ1-1, with D maybe TRBD1 (5 bases). Per germline, CDR1 MNHEY and CDR2 SVGAGI. The CDR3 contains 14 residues. The germline V and J ends were trimmed by 9 bases and 4 bases, with 18 bases remaining between them. The CDR3 DNA reads as TGTGCCAGTACACTACAGGAATTGGGCACTGAAGCTTTCTTT. This encodes CASTLQELGTEAFF.

The chain recombines TRBV21-1 with TRBJ1-5. TRBV21-1 is marked as a pseudogene. The CDR3 consists of 14 residues. DNA for the CDR3: TGTGCCAGCAGCAAAGAAGGGCGTGGGGAGGTCCAGCATTTT. Amino acid sequence: CASSKEGRGEVQHF.

This clone was observed a single time. The chain employs TRBV7-2 and TRBJ2-5, with D uncertain. Germline values: CDR1 SGHTA, CDR2 FQGNSA. Trimming stripped 2 bases from V and 2 bases from J, with 6 bases between. This CDR3 comprises 13 residues. CDR3 in amino acids: CASSLTYQETQYF. CDR3 nucleotide sequence: TGTGCCAGCAGCTTAACATATCAAGAGACCCAGTACTTC.

The V call is TRBV9, the J call TRBJ1-5, with a weak D call TRBD1 (6 bases). The germline gives CDR1 SGDLS, CDR2 YYNGEE. The length of the CDR3 is 13 residues. V lost 2 bases to trimming and J lost 8 bases, with 11 bases between them. The CDR3 nucleotides read TGTGCCAGCAGCGTCCAAGAGGGGGAGCCCCAGCATTTT. It specifies CASSVQEGEPQHF.

The chain employs TRBV7-8 and TRBJ1-5; 7 bases map to TRBD1. The trim removed 5 bases at V and 1 base at J, leaving 8 bases unmatched. The CDR3 runs 16 residues. Germline assignment: CDR1 SGHVS and CDR2 FQNEAQ. CDR3: CASSPATGKSNQPQHF. CDR3 in DNA: TGTGCCAGCAGCCCTGCGACAGGGAAGAGCAATCAGCCCCAGCATTTT.

The V call is TRBV24-1, the J call TRBJ2-4; D perhaps matches TRBD2 (7 bases). The germline V and J ends were trimmed by 5 bases and 9 bases, with 13 bases remaining between them. Germline lookup yields CDR1 KGHDR and CDR2 SFDVKD. There are 13 residues in the CDR3. CDR3 sequence reads: CATSASRGGIQYF. The CDR3 region has the DNA TGTGCCACCAGTGCCTCGAGGGGGGGCATTCAGTACTTC.

The V gene is TRBV5-1, the J gene TRBJ1-3, with 8 bases that match TRBD1. This CDR3 has 14 amino acids. J gave up 3 bases and V 4 bases, and 3 bases lay outside the gene matches. Germline V CDR1 and CDR2: SGHRS, YFSETQ. The CDR3 region is CASSKGQDGNTIYF. In nucleotides, the CDR3 is TGCGCCAGCAGCAAGGGACAGGATGGAAACACCATATATTTT.

The chain is built from TRBV14 and TRBJ2-2, with D unresolved. This CDR3 is built from 14 residues. Per the germline V gene, CDR1 is SGHDN and CDR2 is FVKESK. V lost 1 base and J 2 bases, leaving 5 bases between the germline ends. CDR3 region: CASSQGSNTGELFF. Here the CDR3 DNA reads TGTGCCAGCAGCCAAGGTTCTAACACCGGGGAGCTGTTTTTT.

The rearrangement links TRBV11-2 to TRBJ2-3, with D unclear. The CDR3 is made up of 14 amino acids. V lost 5 bases to trimming and J lost 1 base, with 10 bases between them. Germline CDR1 is SGHAT and CDR2 is FQNNGV. The CDR3 nucleotides read TGTGCCAGCAGCATGGCCGGAGGCACAGATACGCAGTATTTT. This sequence encodes CASSMAGGTDTQYF.

V gene TRBV24-1 combines with J gene TRBJ2-1; 9 bases align to TRBD1. CDR1 and CDR2 from the germline V gene are KGHDR and SFDVKD. The CDR3 consists of 15 residues. V shed 4 bases, J shed 10 bases, and the junction held 10 bases outside the gene matches. The CDR3 DNA follows: TGTGCCACCAGTGAGACCGGGACAGGGAAATGGGAGCAGTTCTTC. Its translation: CATSETGTGKWEQFF.

On this clone: The junction and the germline gene differ at one end; a read error may be behind it. The chain has TRBV7-7 and TRBJ2-7, with 8 bases that match TRBD1. This CDR3 has 14 residues. Germline values: CDR1 SSHAT, CDR2 FNYEAQ (reference sequence). The DNA for the CDR3 is TGTGCTAGCAGCTTATACAGGGGGAGCGACGAGCAGTACTTC. Translation: CASSLYRGSDEQYF.

CDR3: CASSSRPPGGQETQYF. Written as DNA, the CDR3 is TGTGCCAGCAGCTCCCGCCCCCCGGGAGGGCAAGAGACCCAGTACTTC. The chain links TRBV7-3 to TRBJ2-5, with TRBD2 matching over 8 bases. This CDR3 has 16 residues. The germline gives CDR1 SGHTA, CDR2 FQGTGA. Unmatched junction bases numbered 9, after V lost 4 bases and J lost 2 bases.

The chain links TRBV6-5 to TRBJ2-7; 10 positions match TRBD2. The CDR3 runs to 16 residues. The V segment lost 0 bases and the J segment 2 bases; nucleotides outside the gene matches: 4. Germline CDR1 is MNHEY and CDR2 is SVGAGI. In DNA form, the CDR3 reads TGTGCCAGCAGTTACTCGTGGACTAGCGGTGCCTACGAGCAGTACTTC. It encodes CASSYSWTSGAYEQYF.